These T cell receptor beta chains were read from a single sample in a study of patients and donors after allogeneic stem cell transplantation. TCRdb re-derived calls from the RT-PCR reads in MiXCR, one entry per CDR3 protein. The top ten hold approximately 5.9% of the sample, which has some 960,000 distinct CDR3 sequences, more than 15% seen once. Sequencing was performed on blood, either unsorted or a sorted T cell fraction (not recorded which). These receptors all come from a human donor who was either an allogeneic HSCT recipient or a stem cell or donor lymphocyte infusion donor (not recorded which). It is not recorded whose cells these are; they may come from a transplant donor. The CDR3 runs from the conserved cysteine through the conserved F or W. The D gene is left open where the match is weak. The size entry is marked missing in some rows and otherwise reads once, few, many or a size class.

J	D	size	V	DNA	CDR3
TRBJ1-5	-	-	TRBV24-1	TGTGCCACCAGTGATGCTGACAGGAGTAATCAGCCCCAGCATTTT	CATSDADRSNQPQHF
TRBJ2-7	-	-	TRBV7-2	TGTGCCAGCAGCCCCTCCATTTCGACCTACGAGCAGTACTTC	CASSPSISTYEQYF
TRBJ2-7	TRBD2	-	TRBV5-1	TGCGCCAGCAGCTTTGGCAGCGGGGCTGGCTACGAGCAGTACTTC	CASSFGSGAGYEQYF
TRBJ2-7	-	few	TRBV12-3/TRBV12-4	TGTGCCAGCAGTTTCACACCCCGCTCCTACGAGCAGTACTTC	CASSFTPRSYEQYF
TRBJ2-7	TRBD2	-	TRBV2	TGTGCCAGCTTGCTAGCGGAGCACTACGAGCAGTACTTC	CASLLAEHYEQYF
TRBJ2-1	TRBD2	few	TRBV20-1	TGCAGTGCCAGAGCGGGAGAACGCAATGAGCAGTTCTTC	CSARAGERNEQFF
TRBJ1-6	TRBD1	few	TRBV20-1	TGCAGTGCTAAGGCGACAGGGGGGAATAATTCACCCCTCCACTTT	CSAKATGGNNSPLHF
TRBJ2-1	TRBD2	-	TRBV11-1	TGTGCCAGCAGCACCCTAGCGGGGGGGGACAATGAGCAGTTCTTC	CASSTLAGGDNEQFF
TRBJ2-7	TRBD1	-	TRBV29-1	TGCAGCGCGCCAGGACAGGGGCATATCTACGAGCAGTACTTC	CSAPGQGHIYEQYF
TRBJ1-3	-	many	TRBV4-3	TGCGCCAGCAGCCAAGAGGTGGAAGGGCACACCATATATTTT	CASSQEVEGHTIYF
TRBJ2-2	-	-	TRBV6-5	TGTGCCAGCAGTTACTCCACCTTCACCGGGGAGCTGTTTTTT	CASSYSTFTGELFF
TRBJ2-1	-	few	TRBV5-6	TGTGCCAGCAGCTTGAGAGGTCGGAGCTCCTACAATGAGCAGTTCTTC	CASSLRGRSSYNEQFF
TRBJ2-2	-	-	TRBV6-2/TRBV6-3	TGTGCCAGCAGTTACCAAGTCGGGGAGCTGTTTTTT	CASSYQVGELFF
TRBJ2-7	-	-	TRBV7-9	TGTGCCAGCAGCCCCCGAAGGACAGTTTACGAGCAGTACTTC	CASSPRRTVYEQYF
TRBJ1-2	-	-	TRBV25-1	TGTGCCAGCGGAACCGGGATGCAGGGTGGCTACACCTTC	CASGTGMQGGYTF
TRBJ1-1	-	few	TRBV5-1	TGCGCCAGCAGCTTGGAACCTTCAGGGAACACTGAAGCTTTCTTT	CASSLEPSGNTEAFF
TRBJ1-5	-	-	TRBV6-4	TGTGCCAGCATCAAAGGGGTTTTCAATCAGCCCCAGCATTTT	CASIKGVFNQPQHF
TRBJ2-2	TRBD2	-	TRBV5-1	TGCGCCAGCAGCCCCGGACTAGCGGGACCCACCGGGGAGCTGTTTTTT	CASSPGLAGPTGELFF
TRBJ1-1	-	-	TRBV5-1	TGCGCCAGCAGCTGGGACACCTCGCCAGGGGCTGAAGCTTTCTTT	CASSWDTSPGAEAFF
TRBJ2-1	TRBD2	-	TRBV7-3	TGTGCCAGCAGCATGACTAGCGCATTCAATGAGCAGTTCTTC	CASSMTSAFNEQFF
TRBJ2-2	-	-	TRBV6-5	TGTGCCAGCAGTTACTCGATAGCCGAGTCCGGGGAGCTGTTTTTT	CASSYSIAESGELFF
TRBJ2-7	TRBD1	many	TRBV4-3	TGCGCCAGCAGCCAGGATGGGACAGGGGATTGGTACTTC	CASSQDGTGDWYF
TRBJ2-1	TRBD2	-	TRBV7-9	TGTGCCAGCAGCTTGGGACTAGCAGCTCTCAATGAGCAGTTCTTC	CASSLGLAALNEQFF
TRBJ2-7	-	-	TRBV20-1	TGCAGTGCCAGACAGACAGCAGCCTACGAGCAGTACTTC	CSARQTAAYEQYF
TRBJ1-3	-	few	TRBV6-5	TGTGCCAGCAGTTACTCCGTATCGGGGTCTGGAAACACCATATATTTT	CASSYSVSGSGNTIYF
TRBJ2-3	TRBD2	-	TRBV20-1	TGCAGTGCCCTAGTACTAGCGGGGCCTGATACGCAGTATTTT	CSALVLAGPDTQYF
TRBJ2-7	-	few	TRBV9	TGTGCCAGCAGCGTAGGTGGCGAGGGGTGGGAGCAGTACTTC	CASSVGGEGWEQYF
TRBJ2-5	TRBD2	few	TRBV20-1	TGCAGTGCTTCCCAACTAGCGGGAGGGTTGGAGACCCAGTACTTC	CSASQLAGGLETQYF
TRBJ2-3	-	-	TRBV9	TGTGCCAGCAGCGTGGAGGAGGTCACAGATACGCAGTATTTT	CASSVEEVTDTQYF